Listed below are T cell receptor beta chains from one sample, sequenced in a study of blood T cell repertoires in COVID-19. The repertoire was sequenced with immunoSEQ multiplex PCR; TCRdb's copy has only in-frame clones and lacks some. The sample lists about 180,000 clones; 88% were seen once. Material: PBMCs or T cells enriched from blood (not recorded which). The receptors here all came from a woman under 30 who had recovered from COVID-19. Each CDR3 is given with its conserved first and last residue. A D gene is named only where the DNA matches it firmly. For some rows the clone size is stated as once, few or many, or as a class when expanded; others skip it.

d_call j_call clone_size v_call cdr3_nt cdr3_aa
. TRBJ2-7 . TRBV18 TGTGCCAGCTCACCACCGGGACTCCCCTACGAGCAGTACTTC CASSPPGLPYEQYF
TRBD1 TRBJ1-2 . TRBV20-1 TGCAGTGCGGGGGACAGGGATGGCTACACCTTC CSAGDRDGYTF
. TRBJ2-7 . TRBV30 TGTGCCTGGAGCCTCGGGGATGGATGGTCCTACGAGCAGTACTTC CAWSLGDGWSYEQYF
. TRBJ1-1 once TRBV30 TGTGCCTGGAGTCTAACCGGGAGTAAAGCTTTCTTT CAWSLTGSKAFF
TRBD1 TRBJ1-4 . TRBV5-1 TGCGCCAGCAGCGGGGGACAGATCGCAACTAATGAAAAACTGTTTTTT CASSGGQIATNEKLFF
. TRBJ2-7 . TRBV7-2 TGTGCCAGCAGCTTTATGGGGGGGGGCACCCCCTACGAGCAGTACTTC CASSFMGGGTPYEQYF
TRBD1 TRBJ2-7 . TRBV27 TGTGCCAGCAGTACAACAGGGGAAGGCATCTACGAGCAGTACTTC CASSTTGEGIYEQYF
. TRBJ1-1 . TRBV5-1 TGCGCCAGCAGCCCCGCTTACAGGGCTACTGAAGCTTTCTTT CASSPAYRATEAFF
TRBD1 TRBJ2-1 . TRBV7-9 TGTGCCAGCAGCCTGACAGGGGTCTTCTACAATGAGCAGTTCTTC CASSLTGVFYNEQFF
. TRBJ2-2 . TRBV5-1 TGCGCCAGCAGCTTTCTTTTAGGGGCCGGGGAGCTGTTTTTT CASSFLLGAGELFF
. TRBJ1-1 . TRBV11-3 TGTGCCAGCAGCTTAGGACAGACGAACGCTGAAGCTTTCTTT CASSLGQTNAEAFF
. TRBJ2-1 . TRBV19 TGTGCCAGTAGCCCCGGAGGGGAGATTCGAGTTAATGAGCAGTTCTTC CASSPGGEIRVNEQFF
TRBD1 TRBJ2-2 . TRBV19 TGTGCCAGTGCCGACAGGGAAGGCACCGGGGAGCTGTTTTTT CASADREGTGELFF
. TRBJ2-1 . TRBV9 TGTGCCAGCAGCGTAGTGTTGAGGGCCTACAATGAGCAGTTCTTC CASSVVLRAYNEQFF
TRBD1 TRBJ1-1 . TRBV29-1 TGCAGCGGGGGGGACAGCAGGGCTTTCTTT CSGGDSRAFF
. TRBJ1-2 . TRBV18 TGTGCCAGCCAAGGACAGATACTTAACTATGGCTACACCTTC CASQGQILNYGYTF
TRBD2 TRBJ2-3 . TRBV4-2 TGTGCCAGCAGCCAAGCGACTAGCGGGGGACCCACAGATACGCAGTATTTT CASSQATSGGPTDTQYF
TRBD1 TRBJ1-6 . TRBV5-5 TGTGCCAGCAGCGGACCGGGACAGCCGACGACACCCCTCCACTTT CASSGPGQPTTPLHF
. TRBJ1-5 . TRBV15 TGTGCCACCAGCAGAGATTTCCCACGGGCATCCAGGGACAATCAGCCCCAGCATTTT CATSRDFPRASRDNQPQHF
. TRBJ2-7 . TRBV28 TGTGCCAGCCTGATGACTGGCTGGGACGAGCAGTACTTC CASLMTGWDEQYF
. TRBJ1-2 . TRBV6-6 TGTGCCAGCAGTTCCAAACAGGACTATAACTATGGCTACACCTTC CASSSKQDYNYGYTF
. TRBJ2-3 . TRBV2 TGTGCCGACCATCCTTATAGCGGAGCTACCACAGATACGCAGTATTTT CADHPYSGATTDTQYF
. TRBJ1-1 . TRBV30 TGTGCCTGGAGTGTAGGGGCACGGACTGAAGCTTTCTTT CAWSVGARTEAFF
. TRBJ1-5 . TRBV28 TGTGCCAGCAGCAGGGGTCTCAGGGATCAGCCCCAGCATTTT CASSRGLRDQPQHF
TRBD1 TRBJ2-2 . TRBV6-5 TGTGCCAGCACCAACCAGGGGGCCGGGGAGCTGTTTTTT CASTNQGAGELFF
. TRBJ1-5 many TRBV7-2 TGTGCCAGCAGCCAGGGGAAAACAGGGTTCAATCAGCCCCAGCATTTT CASSQGKTGFNQPQHF
. TRBJ2-3 . TRBV19 TGTGCCAGTAGTATCGGCAGAGGGGATACGCAGTATTTT CASSIGRGDTQYF
. TRBJ2-1 . TRBV2 TGTGCCAGCAGTGACGGCGGAAACAATGAGCAGTTCTTC CASSDGGNNEQFF
TRBD1 TRBJ1-1 . TRBV11-2 TGTGCCAGCGCTTCAGAGACAGGGGCCATGAACACTGAAGCTTTCTTT CASASETGAMNTEAFF
. TRBJ1-6 . TRBV10-3 TGTGCCATCGGCAGGGGTACTCAGAGCTCCTATAATTCACCCCTCCACTTT CAIGRGTQSSYNSPLHF
TRBD2 TRBJ2-7 . TRBV5-4 TGTGCCAGCAGCTCCGGGACTAGCATCTCCGAGCAGTACTTC CASSSGTSISEQYF
. TRBJ1-5 once TRBV28 TGTGCCAGCAGTTTAACGCAGGTCAATCAGCCCCAGCATTTT CASSLTQVNQPQHF
. TRBJ1-5 . TRBV19 TGTGCCAGTAGTATAGGCCCCAACTCACCGCCCCAGCATTTT CASSIGPNSPPQHF
TRBD1 TRBJ1-1 . TRBV6-5 TGTGCCGGACGGACAGGGTTAAGTACTGAAGCTTTCTTT CAGRTGLSTEAFF
. TRBJ1-5 . TRBV6-6 TGTGCCAGCACCCTAGGTCGACCGGGGGATCAGCCCCAGCATTTT CASTLGRPGDQPQHF
TRBD2 TRBJ2-7 few TRBV6-1 TGTGCCAGCAGTGAACGTACTAGCGGGGGCTACGAGCAGTACTTC CASSERTSGGYEQYF
. TRBJ2-3 . TRBV28 TGTGCCAGCAGTGTAACTCTGCCAGATACGCAGTATTTT CASSVTLPDTQYF
. TRBJ1-1 few TRBV7-2 TGTGCCAGCAGCCTAGGGGTCGGGGCTTTCTTT CASSLGVGAFF
. TRBJ2-3 . TRBV19 TGTGCCAGTAGTTCCCAGGGGAGTATAGATACGCAGTATTTT CASSSQGSIDTQYF
TRBD2 TRBJ2-3 . TRBV10-3 TGTGCCATCAGCTTCTCGTTTGCTAGCGGGGAGAGCACAGATACGCAGTATTTT CAISFSFASGESTDTQYF
TRBD2 TRBJ2-7 . TRBV4-2 TGTGCCAGCAGCCGAGAGCAAGGTCTAGCGGAGGGGCCCTACGAGCAGTACTTC CASSREQGLAEGPYEQYF